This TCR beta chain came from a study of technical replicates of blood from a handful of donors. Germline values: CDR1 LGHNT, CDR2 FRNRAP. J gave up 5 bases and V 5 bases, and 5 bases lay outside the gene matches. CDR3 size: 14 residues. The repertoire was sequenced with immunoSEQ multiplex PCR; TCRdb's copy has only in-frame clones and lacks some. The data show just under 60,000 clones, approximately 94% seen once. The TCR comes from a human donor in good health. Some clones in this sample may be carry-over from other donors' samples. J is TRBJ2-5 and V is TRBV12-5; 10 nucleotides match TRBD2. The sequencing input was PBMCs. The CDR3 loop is CASGPGLAIETQYF. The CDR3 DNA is TGTGCTAGTGGTCCGGGACTAGCGATCGAGACCCAGTACTTC.